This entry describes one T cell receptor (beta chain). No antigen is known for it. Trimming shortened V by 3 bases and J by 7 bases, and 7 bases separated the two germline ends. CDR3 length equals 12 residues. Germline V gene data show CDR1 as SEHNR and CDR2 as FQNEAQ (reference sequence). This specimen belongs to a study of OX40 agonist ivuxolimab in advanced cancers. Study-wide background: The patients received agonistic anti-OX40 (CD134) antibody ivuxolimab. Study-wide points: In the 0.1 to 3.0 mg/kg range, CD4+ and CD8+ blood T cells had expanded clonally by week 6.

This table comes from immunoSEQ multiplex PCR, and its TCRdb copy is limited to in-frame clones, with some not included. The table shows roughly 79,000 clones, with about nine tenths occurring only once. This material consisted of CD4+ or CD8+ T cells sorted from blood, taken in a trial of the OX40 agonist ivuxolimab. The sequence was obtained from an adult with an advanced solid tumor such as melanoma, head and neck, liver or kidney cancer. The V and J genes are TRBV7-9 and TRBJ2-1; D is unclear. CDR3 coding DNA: TGTGCCAGCAGCTTCCCTGGGAATGAGCAGTTCTTC. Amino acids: CASSFPGNEQFF.